This T cell receptor beta chain originates from a study of CD8+CD57+ T cells in acquired aplastic anemia. Study-level information: Recorded DNA amounts for sorted CD4+ and CD8+ cells had an average of approximately 3 ug. Study conclusions and caveats: For CD8+ Simpson's diversity, patients and controls showed no significant difference. Patients and controls shared just under 30 CD8+ CDR3 sequences.

To note about this clonotype: Its antigen is not known. An end of the junction differs from the germline gene, which may be a read error.

Researchers used genomic DNA as the template to profile TCR beta VDJ and CDR3. A single record per CDR3 protein comes from TCRdb applying MiXCR to the reads. The profile shows 150,000 to 200,000 distinct CDR3 sequences, 64% of them singletons. CDR3 length: 12 amino acids. The germline gives CDR1 SSHAT, CDR2 FNYEAQ (reference sequence). The chain carries TRBV7-7 and TRBJ2-5; D remains unclear. Input material: sorted CD4+, CD8+, or CD8+CD57+ T cells (not recorded which) from PBMCs. The source of this sequence is a human donor with severe aplastic anemia or a healthy control (not recorded which). The CDR3 reads CASSPLSETQYF. CDR3 nucleotides: TGTGCTAGCAGCCCGCTTTCAGAGACCCAGTACTTC.